This T cell receptor (beta chain) was recovered during a study of blood T cell repertoires in COVID-19. The CDR3 contains 12 residues. Looked up from germline, CDR1 is SEHNR and CDR2 is FQNEAQ (reference sequence). V was cut by 7 bases and J by 9 bases, with 15 bases left in between. The assay was immunoSEQ multiplex PCR, and TCRdb's table has in-frame clones only and misses some. This sample carries approximately 31,000 clones, more than 85% of them seen once, and the ten largest clones take under 4%. The sequence came from a man between 60 and 75 years old with acute or convalescent COVID-19. The rearrangement links TRBV7-9 to TRBJ1-2; possibly TRBD1 for D (5 bases). Input material: peripheral blood. CDR3 sequence: CASTQRGSSYTF. The CDR3 DNA reads as TGTGCCAGCACCCAGCGGGGGTCGAGCTACACCTTC.